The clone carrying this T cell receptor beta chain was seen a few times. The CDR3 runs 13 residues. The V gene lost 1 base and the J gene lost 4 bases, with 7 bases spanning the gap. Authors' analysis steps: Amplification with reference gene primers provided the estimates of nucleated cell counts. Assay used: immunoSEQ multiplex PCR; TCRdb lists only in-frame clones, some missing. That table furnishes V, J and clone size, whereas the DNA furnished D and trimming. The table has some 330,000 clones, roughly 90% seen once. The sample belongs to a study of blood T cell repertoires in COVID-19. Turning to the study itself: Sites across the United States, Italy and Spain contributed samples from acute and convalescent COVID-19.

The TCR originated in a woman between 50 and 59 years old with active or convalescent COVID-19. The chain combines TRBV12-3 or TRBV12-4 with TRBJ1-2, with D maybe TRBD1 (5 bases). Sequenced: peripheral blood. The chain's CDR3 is CASSLGGSYGYTF. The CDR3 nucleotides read TGTGCCAGCAGTTTAGGGGGCAGCTATGGCTACACCTTC.